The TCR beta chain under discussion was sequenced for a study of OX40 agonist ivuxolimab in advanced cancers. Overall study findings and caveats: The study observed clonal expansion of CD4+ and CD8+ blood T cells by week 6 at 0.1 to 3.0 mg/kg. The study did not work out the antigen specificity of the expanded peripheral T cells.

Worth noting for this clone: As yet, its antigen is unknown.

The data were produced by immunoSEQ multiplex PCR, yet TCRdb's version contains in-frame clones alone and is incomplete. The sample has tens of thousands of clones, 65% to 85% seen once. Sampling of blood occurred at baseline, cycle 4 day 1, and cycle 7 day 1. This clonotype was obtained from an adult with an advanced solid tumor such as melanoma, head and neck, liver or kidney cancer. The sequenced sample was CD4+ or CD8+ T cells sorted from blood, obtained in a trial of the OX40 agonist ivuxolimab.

Here the CDR3 DNA reads TGTGCCAGCAGCTCGCCAGGGGTGACTGAAGCTTTCTTT. Protein: CASSSPGVTEAFF. The genes are TRBV7-3 and TRBJ1-1, with D possibly TRBD1 on 6 matching bases. V was shortened by 4 bases and J by 5 bases, with 11 bases between the two germline ends. The CDR3 loop spans 13 amino acids. Germline CDR1 reads SGHTA; CDR2 reads FQGTGA.